This paragraph covers one TCR beta chain sequence. Its matching antigen is unknown. This sample stems from a study of shared clonotypes between healthy human individuals. Study observations and caveats: Sharing of clonotypes among donors was expected to vary with sequencing depth. The donor pool, a small one, limited the genetic and exposure-history diversity represented.

V was shortened by 5 bases and J by 0 bases, with 8 bases between the two germline ends. CDR3 length: 13 residues. Germline V CDR1 and CDR2: SGHAT, FQNNGV. The data were produced by immunoSEQ multiplex PCR, yet TCRdb's version contains in-frame clones alone and is incomplete. Found here are about 980,000 clones, more than 75% of them singletons; the top ten hold about 1.5%. This TCR derives from a man aged 18 to 30 in good health. Sequencing used memory CD4+ T cells sorted from blood. Subset denoted: CD45RA-negative fraction. The rearrangement links TRBV11-2 to TRBJ2-7; no definite D call. The CDR3 DNA sequence: TGTGCCAGCAGCGCGGACCGCTCCTACGAGCAGTACTTC. It specifies CASSADRSYEQYF.